This TCR beta chain was identified during a study of blood T cell repertoires in COVID-19. Across the study: From the United States, Italy and Spain came samples of acute and convalescent COVID-19. PBMCs, B-cell-depleted T cells, or T cells were the source of the cDNA or gDNA that made up the material.

Germline loops: CDR1 SGHNT, CDR2 YYREEE (reference sequence). Losses at the gene ends were 4 bases for V and 4 bases for J; bases not matched to a gene: 6. The CDR3 length is 14 residues. Original analysis: Reference gene primer amplification yielded estimated nucleated cell counts. Here immunoSEQ multiplex PCR was the method, and the copy in TCRdb shows in-frame clones only, minus some. That table supplies the V and J calls and clone size; D and trimming were determined from the DNA. The sample has 180,000 or so clones, around 86% seen once. Material: peripheral blood. The chain has TRBV5-4 and TRBJ2-5, with 8 bases identical to TRBD2. This clonotype originated in a man between 70 and 80 years old with acute or convalescent COVID-19. CDR3 loop: CASSTGLAAETQYF. In DNA form, the CDR3 reads TGTGCCAGCAGCACCGGACTAGCAGCAGAGACCCAGTACTTC.